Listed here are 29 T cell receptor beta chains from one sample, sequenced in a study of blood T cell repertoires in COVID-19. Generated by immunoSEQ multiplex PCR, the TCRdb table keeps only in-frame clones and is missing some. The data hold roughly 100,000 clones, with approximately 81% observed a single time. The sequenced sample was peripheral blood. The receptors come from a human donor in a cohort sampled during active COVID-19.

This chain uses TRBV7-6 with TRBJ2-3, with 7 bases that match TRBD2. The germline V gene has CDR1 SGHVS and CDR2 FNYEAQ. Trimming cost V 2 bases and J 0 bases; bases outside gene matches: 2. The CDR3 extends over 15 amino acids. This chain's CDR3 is CASSLTAGSTDTQYF. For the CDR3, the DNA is TGTGCCAGCAGCTTAACAGCGGGAAGCACAGATACGCAGTATTTT. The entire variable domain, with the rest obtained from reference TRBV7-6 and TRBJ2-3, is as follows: GAGVSQSPRYKVTKRGQDVALRCDPISGHVSLYWYRQALGQGPEFLTYFNYEAQQDKSGLPNDRFSAERPEGSISTLTIQRTEQRDSAMYRCASSLTAGSTDTQYFGPGTRLTVL.

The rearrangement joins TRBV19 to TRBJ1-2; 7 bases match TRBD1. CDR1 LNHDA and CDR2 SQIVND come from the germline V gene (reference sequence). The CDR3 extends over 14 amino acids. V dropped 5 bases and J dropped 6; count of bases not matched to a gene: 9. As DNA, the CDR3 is TGTGCCAGTAGTCTAGGGGGCGCATCGAATGGCTACACCTTC. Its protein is CASSLGGASNGYTF.

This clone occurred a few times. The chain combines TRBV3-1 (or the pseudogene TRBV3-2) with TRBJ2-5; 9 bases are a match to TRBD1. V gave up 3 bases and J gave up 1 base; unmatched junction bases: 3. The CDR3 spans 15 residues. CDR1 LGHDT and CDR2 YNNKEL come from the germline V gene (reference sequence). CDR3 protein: CASSHETGGQETQYF. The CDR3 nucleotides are TGTGCCAGCAGCCATGAGACAGGGGGCCAAGAGACCCAGTACTTC.

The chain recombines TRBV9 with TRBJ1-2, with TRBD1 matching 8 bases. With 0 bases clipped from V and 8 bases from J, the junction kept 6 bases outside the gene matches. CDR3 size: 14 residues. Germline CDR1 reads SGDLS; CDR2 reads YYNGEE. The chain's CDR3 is CASSVDWTGQGYTF. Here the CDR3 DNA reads TGTGCCAGCAGCGTAGACTGGACAGGGCAGGGCTACACCTTC.

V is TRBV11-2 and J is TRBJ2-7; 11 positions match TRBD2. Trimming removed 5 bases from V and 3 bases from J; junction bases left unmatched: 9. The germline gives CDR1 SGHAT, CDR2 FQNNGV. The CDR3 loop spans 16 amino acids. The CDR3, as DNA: TGTGCCAGCAGCCCACGGTCGACTAGCGGGGTCTACGAGCAGTACTTC. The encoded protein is CASSPRSTSGVYEQYF.

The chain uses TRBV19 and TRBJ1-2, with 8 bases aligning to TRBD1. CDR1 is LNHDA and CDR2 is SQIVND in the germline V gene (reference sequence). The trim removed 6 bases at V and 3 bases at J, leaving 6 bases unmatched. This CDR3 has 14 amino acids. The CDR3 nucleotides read TGTGCCAGTAGGCAGGGGGCGAGCGACTATGGCTACACCTTC. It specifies CASRQGASDYGYTF.

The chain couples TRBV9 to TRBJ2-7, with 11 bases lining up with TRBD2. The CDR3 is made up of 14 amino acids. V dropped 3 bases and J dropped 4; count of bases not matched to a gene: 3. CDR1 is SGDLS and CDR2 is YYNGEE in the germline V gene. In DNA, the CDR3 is TGTGCCAGCAGCGCACTAGCGGGGGTGTACGAGCAGTACTTC. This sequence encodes CASSALAGVYEQYF.

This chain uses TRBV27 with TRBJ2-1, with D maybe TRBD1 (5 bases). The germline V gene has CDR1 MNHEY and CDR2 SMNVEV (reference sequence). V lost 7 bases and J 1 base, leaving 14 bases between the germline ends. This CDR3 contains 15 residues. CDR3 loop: CASTRAFESYNEQFF. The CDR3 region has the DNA TGTGCCAGCACCAGGGCTTTTGAATCCTACAATGAGCAGTTCTTC.

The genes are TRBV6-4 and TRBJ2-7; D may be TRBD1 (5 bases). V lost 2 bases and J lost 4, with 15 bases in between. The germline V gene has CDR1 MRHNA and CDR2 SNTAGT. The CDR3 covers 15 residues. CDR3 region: CASSDGTGHSYEQYF. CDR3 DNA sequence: TGTGCCAGCAGTGACGGCACAGGTCACTCATACGAGCAGTACTTC.

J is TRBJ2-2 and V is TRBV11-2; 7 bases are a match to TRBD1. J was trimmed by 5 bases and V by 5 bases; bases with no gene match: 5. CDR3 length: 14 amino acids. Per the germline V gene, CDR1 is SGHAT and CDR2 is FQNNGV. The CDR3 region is CASSVQGWTGELFF. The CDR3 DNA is TGTGCCAGCAGCGTACAGGGGTGGACCGGGGAGCTGTTTTTT.

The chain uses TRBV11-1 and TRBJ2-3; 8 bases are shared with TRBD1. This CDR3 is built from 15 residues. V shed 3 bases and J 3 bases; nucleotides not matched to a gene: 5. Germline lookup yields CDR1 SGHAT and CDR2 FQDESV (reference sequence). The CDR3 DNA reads TGTGCCAGCAGCTTTCAGACAGGGGTAACAGATACGCAGTATTTT. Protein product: CASSFQTGVTDTQYF.

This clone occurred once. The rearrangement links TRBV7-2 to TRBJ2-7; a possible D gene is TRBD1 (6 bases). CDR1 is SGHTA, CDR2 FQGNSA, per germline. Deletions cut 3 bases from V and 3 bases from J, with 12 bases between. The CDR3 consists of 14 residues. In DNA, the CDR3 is TGTGCCAGCAGCTTCTTACAGGGAAGCTACGAGCAGTACTTC. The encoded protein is CASSFLQGSYEQYF.

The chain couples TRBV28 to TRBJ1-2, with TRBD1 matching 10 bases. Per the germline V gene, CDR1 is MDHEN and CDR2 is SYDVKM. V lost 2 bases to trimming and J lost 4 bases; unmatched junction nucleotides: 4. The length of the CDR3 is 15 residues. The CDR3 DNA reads TGTGCCAGCAGTTTACCGACAGGGGGCCTCTATGGCTACACCTTC. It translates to CASSLPTGGLYGYTF.

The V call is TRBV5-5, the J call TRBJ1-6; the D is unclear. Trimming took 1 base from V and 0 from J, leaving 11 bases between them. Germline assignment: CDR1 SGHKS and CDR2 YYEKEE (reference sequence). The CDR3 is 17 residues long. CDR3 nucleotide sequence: TGTGCCAGCAGCTTGCAGGATCCGTTCTCCTATAATTCACCCCTCCACTTT. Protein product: CASSLQDPFSYNSPLHF.

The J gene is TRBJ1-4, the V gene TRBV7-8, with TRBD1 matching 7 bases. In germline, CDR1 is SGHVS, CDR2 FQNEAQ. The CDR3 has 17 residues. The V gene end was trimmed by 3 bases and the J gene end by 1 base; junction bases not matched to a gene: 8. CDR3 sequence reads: CASSFRQGGLTNEKLFF. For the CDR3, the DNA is TGTGCCAGCAGCTTCAGACAGGGCGGCTTAACTAATGAAAAACTGTTTTTT.

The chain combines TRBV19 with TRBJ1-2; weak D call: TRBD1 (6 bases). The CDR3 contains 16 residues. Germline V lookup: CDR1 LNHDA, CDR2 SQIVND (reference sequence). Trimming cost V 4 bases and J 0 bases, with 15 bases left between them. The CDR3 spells CASSKHGTTSNYGYTF. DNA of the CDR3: TGTGCCAGTAGTAAGCATGGGACAACTTCTAACTATGGCTACACCTTC.

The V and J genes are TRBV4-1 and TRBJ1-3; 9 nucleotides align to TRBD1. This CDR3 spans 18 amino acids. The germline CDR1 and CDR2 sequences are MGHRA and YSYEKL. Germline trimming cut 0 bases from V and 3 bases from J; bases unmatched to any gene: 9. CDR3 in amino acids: CASSQDSKQGADGNTIYF. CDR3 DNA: TGCGCCAGCAGCCAAGATAGCAAACAGGGGGCAGATGGAAACACCATATATTTT.

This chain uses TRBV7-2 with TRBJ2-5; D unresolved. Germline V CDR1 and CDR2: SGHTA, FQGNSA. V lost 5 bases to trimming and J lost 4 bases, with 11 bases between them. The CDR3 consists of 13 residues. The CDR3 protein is CASSPSFGETQYF. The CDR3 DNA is TGTGCCAGCAGCCCGTCCTTCGGAGAGACCCAGTACTTC.

The CDR3 DNA reads TGTGCCAGCAGTTACACAGGGCGAAACACCATATATTTT. It yields the protein CASSYTGRNTIYF. This chain joins TRBV28 and TRBJ1-3; D possibly corresponds to TRBD1 (6 bases). The germline V and J ends were trimmed by 4 bases and 5 bases, with 9 bases remaining between them. Germline V CDR1 and CDR2: MDHEN, SYDVKM. This CDR3 is built from 13 residues.

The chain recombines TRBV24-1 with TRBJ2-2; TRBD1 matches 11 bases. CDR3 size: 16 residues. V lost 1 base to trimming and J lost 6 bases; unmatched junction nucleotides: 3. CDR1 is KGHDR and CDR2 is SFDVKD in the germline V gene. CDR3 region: CATSDFGQGAAGELFF. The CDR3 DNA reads TGTGCCACCAGTGATTTTGGACAGGGGGCGGCCGGGGAGCTGTTTTTT.

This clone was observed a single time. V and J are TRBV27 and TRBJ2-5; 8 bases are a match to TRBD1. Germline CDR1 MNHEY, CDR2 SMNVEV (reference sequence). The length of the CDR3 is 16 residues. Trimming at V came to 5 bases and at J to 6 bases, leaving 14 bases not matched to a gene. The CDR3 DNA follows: TGTGCCAGCAGTGGACCGGGACAGGTCTCCTTCCAGACCCAGTACTTC. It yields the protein CASSGPGQVSFQTQYF.

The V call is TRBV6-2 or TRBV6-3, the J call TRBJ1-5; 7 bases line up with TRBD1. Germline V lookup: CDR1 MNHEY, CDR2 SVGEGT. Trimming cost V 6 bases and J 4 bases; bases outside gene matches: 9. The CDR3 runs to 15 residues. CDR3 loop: CASSPRTGLNQPQHF. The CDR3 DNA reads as TGTGCCAGCAGCCCCCGGACAGGACTGAATCAGCCCCAGCATTTT.

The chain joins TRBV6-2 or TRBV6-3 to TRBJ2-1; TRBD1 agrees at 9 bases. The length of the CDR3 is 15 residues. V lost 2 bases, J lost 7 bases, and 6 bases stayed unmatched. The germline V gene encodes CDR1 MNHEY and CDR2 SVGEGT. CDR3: CASSYGTGKRNEQFF. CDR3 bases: TGTGCCAGCAGTTACGGGACAGGGAAAAGGAATGAGCAGTTCTTC.

CDR3 amino acids: CASSSTGGVTEAFF. The CDR3 DNA follows: TGTGCCAGCAGCTCCACAGGGGGCGTTACTGAAGCTTTCTTT. The chain links TRBV5-4 to TRBJ1-1; 9 nucleotides align to TRBD1. The CDR3 length is 14 residues. V was pared by 3 bases and J by 5 bases, with 5 bases of the junction left unmatched. CDR1 SGHNT and CDR2 YYREEE come from the germline V gene (reference sequence).

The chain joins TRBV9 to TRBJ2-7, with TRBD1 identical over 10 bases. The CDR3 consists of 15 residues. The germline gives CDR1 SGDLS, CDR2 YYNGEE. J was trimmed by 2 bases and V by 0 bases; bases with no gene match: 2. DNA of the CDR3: TGTGCCAGCAGCGTAGGTGGGACAGGGGCCTACGAGCAGTACTTC. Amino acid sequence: CASSVGGTGAYEQYF.

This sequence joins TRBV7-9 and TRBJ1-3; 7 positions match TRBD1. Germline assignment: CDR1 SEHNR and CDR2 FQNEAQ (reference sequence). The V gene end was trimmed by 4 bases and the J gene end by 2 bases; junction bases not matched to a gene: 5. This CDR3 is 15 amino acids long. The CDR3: CASSSPTGTGNTIYF. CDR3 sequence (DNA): TGTGCCAGCAGCTCTCCGACAGGGACTGGAAACACCATATATTTT.

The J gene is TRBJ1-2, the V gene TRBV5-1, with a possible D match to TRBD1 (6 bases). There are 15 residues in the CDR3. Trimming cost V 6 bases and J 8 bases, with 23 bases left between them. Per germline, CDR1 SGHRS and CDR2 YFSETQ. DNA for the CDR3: TGCGCCAGCACTCTGACAGGTGCAAACATGGGGGGCTACACCTTC. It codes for CASTLTGANMGGYTF.

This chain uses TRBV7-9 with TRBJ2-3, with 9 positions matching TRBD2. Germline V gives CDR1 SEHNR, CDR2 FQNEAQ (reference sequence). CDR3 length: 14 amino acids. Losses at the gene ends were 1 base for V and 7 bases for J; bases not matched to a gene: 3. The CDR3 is CASSLGTSAHTQYF. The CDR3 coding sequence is TGTGCCAGCAGCTTAGGGACTAGCGCCCATACGCAGTATTTT.

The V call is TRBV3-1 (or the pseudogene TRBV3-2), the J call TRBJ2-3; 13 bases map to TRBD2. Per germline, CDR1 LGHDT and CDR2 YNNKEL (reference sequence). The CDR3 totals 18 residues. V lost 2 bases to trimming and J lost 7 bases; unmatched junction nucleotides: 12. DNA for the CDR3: TGTGCCAGCAGCCAAAGACTAGCGGGGGGCCCAACCTTAAATACGCAGTATTTT. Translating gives CASSQRLAGGPTLNTQYF.